One and the same sample provided the 12 T cell receptor beta chains below, sequenced in a study of OX40 agonist ivuxolimab in advanced cancers. Library preparation was by the immunoSEQ multiplex PCR assay. TCRdb re-hosts the immuneACCESS table, in-frame sequences only. Its copies lack some clones; in the studies checked, an unresolved V gene accounts for under half of them, and the cause for the rest is not known. In all, the sample holds roughly 120,000 clones, and roughly 90% of those were seen once. The ten biggest clones cover more than 0.7% of the sample. Sample: CD4+ or CD8+ T cells sorted from blood, taken in a trial of the OX40 agonist ivuxolimab. Source of these receptors: an adult with an advanced solid tumor such as melanoma, head and neck, liver or kidney cancer.

This clone was detected only once. The chain employs TRBV19 and TRBJ1-1; D is undetermined. CDR1 and CDR2 (germline): LNHDA, SQIVND (reference sequence). V was cut by 7 bases and J by 2 bases, with 14 bases left in between. This CDR3 comprises 14 residues. CDR3 DNA sequence: TGTGCCAGTAAGTTTGGGCTCGGCAACACTGAAGCTTTCTTT. It codes for CASKFGLGNTEAFF. Variable domain in full (rest from reference TRBV19 and TRBJ1-1): DGGITQSPKYLFRKEGQNVTLSCEQNLNHDAMYWYRQDPGQGLRLIYYSQIVNDFQKGDIAEGYSVSREKKESFPLTVTSAQKNPTAFYLCASKFGLGNTEAFFGQGTRLTVV.

This clone has a single count. CDR3 in DNA: TGTGCCTGGGGACAGAGCCACAATCAGCCCCAGCATTTT. Amino acids: CAWGQSHNQPQHF. The chain uses TRBV30 and TRBJ1-5; perhaps TRBD1 as D (6 bases). The germline V gene encodes CDR1 GTSNPN and CDR2 SVGIG (reference sequence). The CDR3 length is 13 residues. V lost 5 bases, J lost 3 bases, and 11 bases lay in between.

This clone was recorded once. The chain uses TRBV29-1 and TRBJ2-1, with TRBD1 matching 10 bases. Looked up from germline, CDR1 is SQVTM and CDR2 is ANQGSEA. The CDR3 totals 13 residues. V trimming: 6 bases; J trimming: 8 bases; junction bases outside the gene matches: 7. CDR3 loop: CSVSRDRGDEQFF. The CDR3 DNA reads TGCAGCGTGAGCCGGGACAGGGGTGATGAGCAGTTCTTC.

To note about this clone: A junction end diverges from the germline sequence, so it may reflect a read error. V gene TRBV7-7 combines with J gene TRBJ2-3; TRBD2 agrees at 13 bases. The germline V gene has CDR1 SSHAT and CDR2 FNYEAQ (reference sequence). The CDR3 has 18 residues. DNA of the CDR3: TGTGCTAGCAGCGCGTCACTAGCGGGAGGGCCGAAGGCAGATACGCAGTATTTT. Translating it yields CASSASLAGGPKADTQYF.

The genes are TRBV10-3 and TRBJ2-3; D is perhaps TRBD2 (5 bases). V was cut by 9 bases and J by 7 bases, with 17 bases left in between. The germline V gene encodes CDR1 ENHRY and CDR2 SYGVKD. The CDR3 has 13 residues. The CDR3 loop reads CAILDGMSHTQYF. DNA of the CDR3: TGTGCCATACTTGACGGGATGAGCCATACGCAGTATTTT.

The gene calls are TRBV28 and TRBJ1-5, with 9 positions matching TRBD1. The CDR3 is 17 residues long. V shed 5 bases, J shed 6 bases, and the junction held 14 bases outside the gene matches. Germline V gives CDR1 MDHEN, CDR2 SYDVKM. The CDR3 sequence: CASSPQGQGGRRQPQHF. In DNA, the CDR3 is TGTGCCAGCAGTCCACAGGGACAGGGAGGTCGGCGTCAGCCCCAGCATTTT.

This chain connects TRBV18 to TRBJ2-1, with 10 bases aligning to TRBD2. The CDR3 contains 17 residues. V lost 4 bases and J lost 0; bases outside the gene matches: 6. The germline V gene has CDR1 KGHSH and CDR2 LQKENI. This chain's CDR3 is CASSRQRLAGSYNEQFF. DNA of the CDR3: TGTGCCAGCTCACGACAACGACTAGCGGGCTCCTACAATGAGCAGTTCTTC.

This clone was detected a few times. The genes are TRBV6-6 and TRBJ2-1; D gene ambiguous. This CDR3 is built from 16 residues. Trimming removed 2 bases from V and 0 bases from J, with 11 bases in between. In germline, CDR1 is MNHNY, CDR2 SVGAGI (reference sequence). The CDR3 is CASSYGWADSYNEQFF. The CDR3 DNA reads as TGTGCCAGCAGTTACGGGTGGGCTGACTCCTACAATGAGCAGTTCTTC.

The chain has TRBV27 and TRBJ2-1, with 7 bases aligning to TRBD2. CDR1 and CDR2 from the germline V gene are MNHEY and SMNVEV (reference sequence). CDR3 length equals 16 residues. V dropped 6 bases and J dropped 2; count of bases not matched to a gene: 10. The CDR3: CASSWEGLTTYNEQFF. In DNA, the CDR3 is TGTGCCAGCAGCTGGGAGGGACTAACAACCTACAATGAGCAGTTCTTC.

This chain joins TRBV28 and TRBJ1-2, with D unclear. V lost 5 bases and J lost 7, with 14 bases in between. The V gene's germline CDR1 is MDHEN and CDR2 SYDVKM. The length of the CDR3 is 13 residues. The CDR3, as DNA: TGTGCCAGCAGTCGCCCGCCTCGGGTTGGCTACACCTTC. This gives the protein CASSRPPRVGYTF.

V gene TRBV7-8 combines with J gene TRBJ1-3; D not resolved. The CDR3 loop spans 16 amino acids. V gave up 2 bases and J gave up 1 base, with 12 bases separating them. CDR1 SGHVS and CDR2 FQNEAQ come from the germline V gene. The CDR3 DNA sequence: TGTGCCAGCAGCTTACAAGTCGGCGGGTCTGGAAACACCATATATTTT. Translated, it gives CASSLQVGGSGNTIYF.

The chain recombines TRBV7-3 with TRBJ2-2; no clear D gene. The CDR3 contains 14 residues. Per the germline V gene, CDR1 is SGHTA and CDR2 is FQGTGA. Trimming cost V 4 bases and J 8 bases, with 14 bases left between them. In nucleotides, the CDR3 is TGTGCCAGCAGCTACGGCGGTGGGCCTGGGGAGCTGTTTTTT. It translates to CASSYGGGPGELFF.